The 7 T cell receptor beta chains below all came from one sample that was sequenced in a study of T cells in Graves' hyperthyroidism and ophthalmopathy. Template material for amplifying TCR beta CDR3 regions consisted of RNA transcripts. A set of HTBI primers served as the primers for a first-round RT-PCR of the TCR CDR3. TCRdb reprocessed the multiplex PCR reads via MiXCR and lists one record per CDR3 protein. This sample has hundreds of thousands of distinct CDR3 sequences, with 45% found just once. The sequenced sample was peripheral blood or thyroid tissue (not recorded which). These receptors were taken from an adult man with Graves' disease, either hyperthyroidism or ophthalmopathy (not recorded which).

The rearrangement uses TRBV10-3 and TRBJ1-5; D unclear. Germline V gene data show CDR1 as ENHRY and CDR2 as SYGVKD. The length of the CDR3 is 15 residues. CDR3 nucleotide sequence: TGTGCGGAAGCAGGCCTCCGGGAGAGCAATCAGCCCCAGCATTTT. It translates to CAEAGLRESNQPQHF.

The genes are TRBV11-2 and TRBJ1-1; D unresolved. The CDR3 is made up of 15 amino acids. Looked up from germline, CDR1 is SGHAT and CDR2 is FQNNGV. Trimming removed 5 bases at V and 5 bases at J, with 18 bases between. The CDR3 nucleotides read TGTGCCAGCAGCCAAGGGTGGCAAAGAGGGACTGAAGCTTTCTTT. This translates into CASSQGWQRGTEAFF.

This chain uses TRBV5-1 with TRBJ1-4; 9 positions agree with TRBD1. Germline V CDR1 and CDR2: SGHRS, YFSETQ. The CDR3 is made up of 14 amino acids. Losses at the gene ends were 4 bases for V and 8 bases for J; bases not matched to a gene: 6. As DNA, the CDR3 is TGCGCCAGCAGCCTACAGGGGGCGCGAGAAAAACTGTTTTTT. Residues: CASSLQGAREKLFF.

This clonotype was counted ten times or more. The rearrangement joins TRBV7-9 to TRBJ1-6, with 7 nucleotides matching TRBD1. The CDR3 extends over 15 amino acids. V gave up 2 bases and J gave up 10 bases; unmatched junction bases: 8. Germline CDR1 SEHNR, CDR2 FQNEAQ (reference sequence). The CDR3 region has the DNA TGTGCCAGCAGCTTATGGGAGGGGGCTGACTCACCCCTCCACTTT. It codes for CASSLWEGADSPLHF.

This chain links TRBV29-1 with TRBJ1-2; 9 bases line up with TRBD1. V shed 6 bases and J 8 bases; nucleotides not matched to a gene: 7. Per the germline V gene, CDR1 is SQVTM and CDR2 is ANQGSEA. This CDR3 region has 12 residues. In nucleotides, the CDR3 is TGCAGCGTCGACCGGGACAGGGAAGGCTACACCTTC. Translation: CSVDRDREGYTF.

With regard to this clonotype: One end of the junction does not line up with germline, which may come from a read error. This chain uses TRBV5-1 with TRBJ2-7; perhaps TRBD1 as D (5 bases). The CDR3 consists of 14 residues. The germline gives CDR1 SGHRS, CDR2 YFSETQ. CDR3 DNA: TGTGCCAGCAGTTTACCTGTTCAGGGCTACGAGCAGTACTTC. Residues: CASSLPVQGYEQYF.

In DNA form, the CDR3 reads TGTGCCAGCAGTGGGGCAAGGAGCCGAGTGCAGTACTTC. Translation gives CASSGARSRVQYF. The chain recombines TRBV7-9 with TRBJ2-7, with D tentatively TRBD1 (5 bases). Germline V gives CDR1 SEHNR, CDR2 FQNEAQ (reference sequence). With 6 bases removed from V and 9 bases from J, the gap between germline ends came to 18 bases. The CDR3 has 13 residues.